Listed below are T cell receptor beta chains from one sample, sequenced in a study of blood T cell repertoires in COVID-19. TCRdb's table, derived via immunoSEQ multiplex PCR, lists solely in-frame clones and lacks some. The sample lists under 300,000 clones, about four fifths occurring once. Sequenced material: peripheral blood. These TCRs come from a young man who had recovered from COVID-19. Each CDR3 is given with its conserved first and last residue. The order of the fields is clone size, V gene, J gene, D gene, CDR3 DNA, CDR3 protein. D genes are given only for firm matches. Not all rows give a size; the values are once, few, many and, for expanded clones, a class.

>.|TRBV20-1|TRBJ1-2|.
TGCAGTGCTAGTCCACTCAGGGGTGGCTACACCTTC
CSASPLRGGYTF
>.|TRBV19|TRBJ1-2|.
TGTGCCAGTAGACGGTCCAGGAACTATGGCTACACCTTC
CASRRSRNYGYTF
>.|TRBV4-2|TRBJ1-1|.
TGTGCCAGCAGCCAATCGGCAGGGTATGACGACACTGAAGCTTTCTTT
CASSQSAGYDDTEAFF
>.|TRBV28|TRBJ1-1|TRBD1
TGTGCCAGCAGTCCGGCAGGGGGCGGGAACACTGAAGCTTTCTTT
CASSPAGGGNTEAFF
>.|TRBV4-1|TRBJ2-1|TRBD1
TGCGCCAGCAGTCCAGGGGGCCCCGATCGGTTCTTC
CASSPGGPDRFF
>.|TRBV5-5|TRBJ1-2|.
TGTGCCAGCAGTCAGGGTGTCGGAGGCTACACCTTC
CASSQGVGGYTF
>.|TRBV7-2|TRBJ2-3|.
TGTGCCAGCAGGTCCTCAGGGTTAGGCACAGATACGCAGTATTTT
CASRSSGLGTDTQYF
>few|TRBV18|TRBJ1-1|.
TGTGCCAGCTCACCGCGGGAGCCGAACACTGAAGCTTTCTTT
CASSPREPNTEAFF
>.|TRBV6-2/TRBV6-3|TRBJ2-3|.
TGTGCCAGCAGTTACCCCCTCGGCTCGGGGTTTGGCACAGATACGCAGTATTTT
CASSYPLGSGFGTDTQYF
>once|TRBV5-5|TRBJ2-2|.
TGTGCCAGCAGCACCCAGGAAAACACCGGGGAGCTGTTTTTT
CASSTQENTGELFF
>few|TRBV7-6|TRBJ1-2|.
TGTGCCAGCAGCCCCGCGGGCGCTAGAGCTAACTATGGCTACACCTTC
CASSPAGARANYGYTF
>.|TRBV7-8|TRBJ2-5|.
TGTGCCAGCAGCTTAGCTAGGGGCCCAGAGACCCAGTACTTC
CASSLARGPETQYF
>few|TRBV19|TRBJ2-5|TRBD2
TGTGCCAGTAGGATCCGGGGGGGCACACAAGAGACCCAGTACTTC
CASRIRGGTQETQYF
>.|TRBV5-1|TRBJ1-1|.
TGCGCCAGCAGCTCCCCGGTTGACATGAACACTGAAGCTTTCTTT
CASSSPVDMNTEAFF
>.|TRBV7-3|TRBJ2-4|TRBD1
TGTGCCAGCAGCTTAACTCAGGGACAGGGAAAGAGTCTAGCCAAAAACATTCAGTACTTC
CASSLTQGQGKSLAKNIQYF
>.|TRBV7-9|TRBJ2-2|TRBD1
TGTGCCAGCAGCTCCAAGACAGGGGGCAGATCCGGGGAGCTGTTTTTT
CASSSKTGGRSGELFF
>.|TRBV14|TRBJ2-4|.
TGTGCCAGCAGCCAAGATGTTGGCGGGATTCAGTACTTC
CASSQDVGGIQYF
>.|TRBV9|TRBJ1-4|.
TGTGCCAGCAGCGCGAACACAGGGATCAGGAGTGAAAAACTGTTTTTT
CASSANTGIRSEKLFF
>.|TRBV11-2|TRBJ1-1|.
TGTGCCAGCAGCTACAACCCCGAGGGCACTGAAGCTTTCTTT
CASSYNPEGTEAFF
>.|TRBV6-5|TRBJ1-1|TRBD1
TGTGCCAGCAGCCTCAGACAGGGCGGTAGGACTGAAGCTTTCTTT
CASSLRQGGRTEAFF
>.|TRBV6-4|TRBJ2-3|.
TGTGCCAGCAGCGTTAACGGGGGTTCCTCAGATACGCAGTATTTT
CASSVNGGSSDTQYF
>.|TRBV18|TRBJ1-3|TRBD1
TGTGCCAGCTCACCAAGGAACAGGGGCTCTGGAAACACCATATATTTT
CASSPRNRGSGNTIYF
>many|TRBV15|TRBJ2-2|.
TGTGCCACCAGTAGGGGCGGGGAGCTGTTTTTT
CATSRGGELFF
>.|TRBV5-1|TRBJ1-1|.
TGCGCCAGCAGCCGAAAATTTTTTTATGCGTTGAACACTGAAGCTTTCTTT
CASSRKFFYALNTEAFF